This T cell receptor beta chain was observed in a study of blood T cell repertoires in COVID-19. Study as a whole: Collection of acute and convalescent COVID-19 samples took place in the United States, Italy and Spain. Nucleic acid was either cDNA or gDNA, and it came from T cells, B-cell-depleted T cells, or PBMCs.

This clone was observed a handful of times. This table comes from immunoSEQ multiplex PCR, and its TCRdb copy is limited to in-frame clones, with some not included. The sample lists over 200,000 clones, 65% to 85% occurring once. This TCR derives from a man between 40 and 49 years old with acute or convalescent COVID-19. The specimen sequenced was peripheral blood.

CDR3 region: CASSPRAGNGYTF. CDR3 sequence (DNA): TGTGCCAGCAGTCCCCGGGCAGGGAATGGCTACACCTTC. The V gene is TRBV6-5, the J gene TRBJ1-2; D might be TRBD1 (5 bases). Looked up from germline, CDR1 is MNHEY and CDR2 is SVGAGI. The CDR3 loop spans 13 amino acids. The germline V and J ends were trimmed by 5 bases and 6 bases, with 13 bases remaining between them.